This T cell receptor (beta chain) derives from a study of cytomegalovirus exposure and HLA in healthy donors. It was with 60 Vbeta and 13 Jbeta primers that the PCR ran. Sequencing used immunoSEQ multiplex PCR; TCRdb keeps in-frame clones, though not all of them. This sample has some 81,000 clones; about 69% occur once, and the top ten carry 15% to 20%. Trimming cost V 1 base and J 3 bases, with 11 bases left between them. Per germline, CDR1 SGHNT and CDR2 YENEEA. This CDR3 has 15 amino acids. The sequence was obtained from a woman aged 40-49 years in good health and CMV-seropositive. Sample: PBMCs. The V call is TRBV11-3, the J call TRBJ2-3; TRBD2 might be the D (6 bases). The CDR3: CASSLGSLATDTQYF. The CDR3 DNA sequence: TGTGCCAGCAGCTTAGGCTCACTAGCAACAGATACGCAGTATTTT.